This T cell receptor (beta chain) originates from a study of blood T cell repertoires in COVID-19. Study context: The samples span acute and convalescent COVID-19 from the United States, Italy and Spain.

Method: immunoSEQ multiplex PCR; TCRdb's copy keeps in-frame clones and lacks some. The repertoire includes 150,000 to 200,000 clones, more than 70% of them detected once, and 2% to 2.5% sits in the top ten. Germline V gives CDR1 MNHEY, CDR2 SVGAGI. CDR3 length: 15 residues. J was trimmed by 3 bases and V by 7 bases; bases with no gene match: 7. The sequenced material came from peripheral blood. This sequence originates from a man aged 45-60 years who had recovered from COVID-19. The rearrangement uses TRBV6-5 and TRBJ2-7; 12 bases align to TRBD2. The CDR3 nucleotides are TGTGCCAGCAAGATACTAGCGGGAGGAATCTACGAGCAGTACTTC. Translated: CASKILAGGIYEQYF.